Below are 11 T cell receptor beta chains sequenced from a single sample in a study of Graves' ophthalmopathy and Graves' hyperthyroidism. Scientists amplified the TCR beta CDR3 regions from RNA transcripts. Second-round multiplex PCR followed a first-round RT-PCR using HTBI primers. Via MiXCR, TCRdb re-called the multiplex PCR reads, giving one row per CDR3 protein. The data show 300,000 or so distinct CDR3 sequences, roughly a sixth seen once. The sequenced material came from peripheral blood. The origin of the receptors is an adult man with Graves' ophthalmopathy.

The rearrangement links TRBV7-2 to TRBJ2-5; TRBD1 matches at 10 bases. This CDR3 is 20 amino acids long. Germline CDR1 is SGHTA and CDR2 is FQGNSA. With V trimmed by 1 base and J by 5 bases, 19 bases remained unmatched. The CDR3 nucleotides are TGTGCCAGCAGCTTAGTGCTGGGACAGGGGTTTTGGTCGCACGGCGAGACCCAGTACTTC. Its protein is CASSLVLGQGFWSHGETQYF.

This clonotype was recorded many times. The chain couples TRBV14 to TRBJ1-6, with 7 nucleotides matching TRBD1. Germline values: CDR1 SGHDN, CDR2 FVKESK. V gave up 4 bases and J gave up 5 bases; unmatched junction bases: 2. The CDR3 extends over 14 amino acids. Here the CDR3 reads CASSLGQDNSPLHF. CDR3 bases: TGTGCCAGCAGCCTCGGACAGGATAATTCACCCCTCCACTTT.

There are many counts of this clonotype. The V gene is TRBV5-1, the J gene TRBJ2-3; D perhaps matches TRBD2 (6 bases). Per the germline V gene, CDR1 is SGHRS and CDR2 is YFSETQ. CDR3 size: 14 residues. Trimming pared 4 bases from V and 2 bases from J, leaving 11 bases between. CDR3 region: CASSSPGATDTQYF. CDR3 DNA: TGCGCCAGCAGCAGTCCGGGAGCCACAGATACGCAGTATTTT.

This clonotype was counted at least ten times. As the CDR3 is not closed by the conserved phenylalanine or tryptophan, this likely results from a read error. The limits of the CDR3 on the DNA are not certain, so only TCRdb's listed CDR3 is given. The chain employs TRBV29-1 and TRBJ2-5. The CDR3 is 10 residues long, ends included. CDR1 and CDR2 (germline): SQVTM, ANQGSEA. The chain's CDR3 is CSVDWNGGLL.

This clonotype was observed many times. The J gene is TRBJ1-1, the V gene TRBV9; D is undetermined. Germline-derived CDR1 and CDR2 are SGDLS and YYNGEE. CDR3 length equals 13 residues. V was pared by 4 bases and J by 8 bases, with 15 bases between. As DNA, the CDR3 is TGTGCCAGCAGCCCCACAGTTGTCGGAGAAGCTTTCTTT. It yields the protein CASSPTVVGEAFF.

A word on this clonotype: Germline and junction disagree at one end, which may indicate a read error. V and J are TRBV6-2 or TRBV6-3 and TRBJ1-2; maybe TRBD1 (5 bases). CDR1 is MNHEY, CDR2 SVGEGT, per germline. The CDR3 has 15 residues. The CDR3 spells CASRKDIQVNYGYNF. CDR3 in DNA: TGTGCCAGCAGGAAGGACATCCAAGTGAACTATGGCTACAACTTC.

This clonotype showed up many times. The chain uses TRBV9 and TRBJ2-5; tentatively, D is TRBD1 (6 bases). This CDR3 spans 14 amino acids. The germline V and J ends were trimmed by 4 bases and 1 base, with 11 bases remaining between them. Germline V lookup: CDR1 SGDLS, CDR2 YYNGEE. Written as DNA, the CDR3 is TGTGCCAGCAGCCGGACAGCCCGCCAAGAGACCCAGTACTTC. Residues: CASSRTARQETQYF.

This clonotype has ten or more counts. The chain recombines TRBV12-3 or TRBV12-4 with TRBJ2-5; 8 positions agree with TRBD1. The ends lost 3 bases at V and 0 bases at J; junction bases unmatched: 6. The CDR3 sequence is 16 residues long. CDR3 sequence (DNA): TGTGCCAGCAGTTTCCGCCAGGGGGCTTACCAAGAGACCCAGTACTTC. Protein product: CASSFRQGAYQETQYF.

The chain carries TRBV12-3 or TRBV12-4 and TRBJ2-7; 12 nucleotides agree with TRBD2. V shed 6 bases, J shed 3 bases, and the junction held 6 bases outside the gene matches. CDR3 length equals 15 residues. The CDR3, as DNA: TGTGCCAGCAGACGAGGACTAGCGGGAAACTACGAGCAGTACTTC. Protein product: CASRRGLAGNYEQYF.

The chain links TRBV6-1 to TRBJ1-1; D gene unclear. Germline assignment: CDR1 MNHNS and CDR2 SASEGT. V lost 4 bases to trimming and J lost 0 bases, with 6 bases between them. CDR3 length: 13 residues. CDR3 sequence reads: CASSGTMNTEAFF. DNA for the CDR3: TGTGCCAGCAGTGGAACAATGAACACTGAAGCTTTCTTT.

Ten or more counts support this clonotype. This rearrangement joins TRBV30 to TRBJ2-7; D not resolved. Trimming took off 3 bases at V and 2 bases at J, with 5 bases between the two ends. The CDR3 contains 11 residues. Germline loops: CDR1 GTSNPN, CDR2 SVGIG (reference sequence). CDR3 in amino acids: CAWSVAYEQYF. The CDR3 DNA is TGTGCCTGGAGCGTAGCCTACGAGCAGTACTTC.